This TCR beta chain was captured by sequencing in a study of CD8+ T cells in alopecia areata. Study-wide findings and caveats: Lesional scalp exceeded normal scalp in clonality, especially in alopecia totalis/universalis.

Germline V CDR1 and CDR2: SQVTM, ANQGSEA. The CDR3 spans 13 residues. Samples from alopecia areata patients were lesional scalp punch biopsies and peripheral blood. This clone was observed a handful of times. The antigen remains undetermined. RNA, once extracted, was reverse transcribed into cDNA for use as the sequencing template. TCRdb's copy holds only in-frame clones and misses some; the assay was immunoSEQ multiplex PCR. The sample contains more than 110,000 clones, around 58% of which appear only once. The clonotype originates from a human donor with alopecia areata. Sequencing used CD4+ T cells sorted from blood, obtained at week 0. The chain uses TRBV29-1 and TRBJ1-2; maybe TRBD1 (5 bases). DNA of the CDR3: TGCAGTGGTGTACCGACAGATAACTATGGCTACACCTTC. It is translated as CSGVPTDNYGYTF. Based on the CDR3 plus reference TRBV29-1 and TRBJ1-2, the full variable domain is SAVISQKPSRDICQRGTSLTIQCQVDSQVTMMFWYRQQPGQSLTLIATANQGSEATYESGFVIDKFPISRPNLTFSTLTVSNMSPEDSSIYLCSGVPTDNYGYTFGSGTRLTVV.